This T cell receptor (beta chain) was profiled in a study of metastatic and nonmetastatic thyroid tumors. The overall study: Peripheral blood and tumor or nodule samples from malignant and benign thyroid patients were compared.

No treatment had been given to any patient before thyroid surgery. V lost 5 bases and J lost 1; bases outside the gene matches: 2. Germline V gene sequence: CDR1 LNHDA, CDR2 SQIVND (reference sequence). The length of the CDR3 is 14 residues. TCRdb re-clonotyped the PCR reads via MiXCR. The table has tens of thousands of clones, roughly 24% seen once; the top ten hold 15% to 20%. Sequencing was performed on blood. The V gene is TRBV19, the J gene TRBJ2-7, with TRBD2 matching 10 bases. The receptor was derived from a male donor with papillary thyroid cancer or a benign thyroid nodule (not recorded which). Some clones in this sample may be carry-over from other donors' samples. In DNA form, the CDR3 reads TGTGCCAGTAGTTTTAGCGGGAGGTCCTACGAGCAGTACTTC. Protein: CASSFSGRSYEQYF.